These 28 T cell receptor beta chains came from one sample sequenced in a study of shared clonotypes between healthy human individuals. Profiling relied on immunoSEQ multiplex PCR, and the TCRdb table lists in-frame clones only, not all of them. The sample consists of over 850,000 clones, around 78% of them appearing once. Input material: memory CD4+ T cells from PBMCs. The subset: CD45RA-negative fraction. The receptors were sampled from a man in his late teens or twenties in good health. Some clones in this sample may be carry-over from other donors' samples.

This chain uses TRBV5-4 with TRBJ1-1; TRBD1 might be the D (6 bases). The CDR3 has 14 residues. V lost 4 bases and J lost 1, with 11 bases in between. The V gene's germline CDR1 is SGHNT and CDR2 YYREEE (reference sequence). The chain's CDR3 is CASSPPGQNTEAFF. The CDR3 DNA reads TGTGCCAGCAGCCCCCCGGGACAGAACACTGAAGCTTTCTTT.

As to this clone: Other DNA sequences in this sample translate to the same CDR3. The CDR3 spells CAISEVAGGPYEQYF. The CDR3 nucleotides read TGTGCCATCAGTGAAGTAGCGGGAGGACCCTACGAGCAGTACTTC. The rearrangement joins TRBV10-3 to TRBJ2-7, with TRBD2 matching over 10 bases. The CDR3 loop spans 15 amino acids. Germline-derived CDR1 and CDR2 are ENHRY and SYGVKD. V dropped 3 bases and J dropped 2; count of bases not matched to a gene: 4.

This clone turned up a few times. This chain joins TRBV30 and TRBJ1-1; possibly TRBD1 for D (6 bases). The V gene's germline CDR1 is GTSNPN and CDR2 SVGIG (reference sequence). Trimming cost V 2 bases and J 4 bases, with 11 bases left between them. The CDR3 sequence is 13 residues long. The CDR3 reads CAWSRGAPTEAFF. DNA of the CDR3: TGTGCCTGGAGTCGGGGGGCCCCCACTGAAGCTTTCTTT.

The chain has TRBV7-2 and TRBJ2-7, with D possibly TRBD1 on 6 matching bases. CDR1 is SGHTA, CDR2 FQGNSA, per germline. Trimming took 5 bases from V and 2 from J, leaving 16 bases between them. The CDR3 has 15 residues. The CDR3 bases are TGTGCCAGCAGCCCTCAACAACAGGGCCCCTACGAGCAGTACTTC. Its protein product is CASSPQQQGPYEQYF.

This chain uses TRBV18 with TRBJ2-1; D is undetermined. Between the trimmed V and J ends, which lost 5 bases and 6 bases, there was a span of 8 bases. The CDR3 runs to 12 residues. Germline V lookup: CDR1 KGHSH, CDR2 LQKENI. The CDR3 coding sequence is TGTGCCAGCTCAGAAAAAGGCAATGAGCAGTTCTTC. As protein: CASSEKGNEQFF.

The chain uses TRBV27 and TRBJ1-2; D is ambiguous. The CDR3 has 12 residues. Germline CDR1 MNHEY, CDR2 SMNVEV (reference sequence). V gave up 5 bases and J gave up 7 bases, with 11 bases separating them. CDR3 protein: CASSPMGGGYTF. The CDR3, as DNA: TGTGCCAGCAGTCCAATGGGAGGTGGCTACACCTTC.

The chain has TRBV27 and TRBJ2-3; 10 nucleotides match TRBD2. The J segment lost 2 bases and the V segment lost 5 bases, leaving 13 bases of the junction unmatched. Per the germline V gene, CDR1 is MNHEY and CDR2 is SMNVEV (reference sequence). The CDR3 contains 18 residues. CDR3 sequence: CASSNLHPGLAFTDTQYF. The CDR3 nucleotides read TGTGCCAGCAGTAACCTCCATCCGGGACTAGCGTTCACAGATACGCAGTATTTT.

The chain combines TRBV5-8 with TRBJ2-3; TRBD2 matches at 11 bases. CDR3 length: 17 amino acids. Losses at the gene ends were 0 bases for V and 1 base for J; bases not matched to a gene: 4. Looked up from germline, CDR1 is SGHTS and CDR2 is YDEGEE. The CDR3 region is CASSLGGTSGRTDTQYF. The CDR3, as DNA: TGTGCCAGCAGCTTGGGCGGGACTAGCGGTCGCACAGATACGCAGTATTTT.

This clone was detected only a few times. The V call is TRBV28, the J call TRBJ1-1; D is uncertain. There are 14 residues in the CDR3. With 2 bases removed from V and 5 bases from J, the gap between germline ends came to 12 bases. Germline V gene data show CDR1 as MDHEN and CDR2 as SYDVKM. CDR3 in amino acids: CASSLIARVTEAFF. DNA for the CDR3: TGTGCCAGCAGTTTAATTGCCCGCGTGACTGAAGCTTTCTTT.

The V call is TRBV5-6, the J call TRBJ2-6; no firm D call. The CDR3 is 13 amino acids. V lost 5 bases and J 2 bases, leaving 5 bases between the germline ends. The germline CDR1 and CDR2 sequences are SGHDT and YYEEEE. The CDR3 nucleotides are TGTGCCAGCAGAGGCCCTGGGGCCAACGTCCTGACTTTC. As protein: CASRGPGANVLTF.

The chain has TRBV5-1 and TRBJ1-2; D may be TRBD1 (5 bases). With 4 bases removed from V and 8 bases from J, the gap between germline ends came to 24 bases. Germline CDR1 SGHRS, CDR2 YFSETQ. This CDR3 is 16 amino acids long. The CDR3 DNA follows: TGCGCCAGCAGCCCGAACACGCAGGGACTTGCCAGCGGCTACACCTTC. Protein product: CASSPNTQGLASGYTF.

The chain is built from TRBV7-2 and TRBJ2-5; D is possibly TRBD1 or TRBD2 (5 bases each). Trimming stripped 2 bases from V and 5 bases from J, with 18 bases between. The CDR3 length is 16 residues. Germline CDR1 reads SGHTA; CDR2 reads FQGNSA. CDR3 sequence reads: CASSLSPGREWETQYF. CDR3 coding DNA: TGTGCCAGCAGCTTAAGCCCGGGCAGGGAGTGGGAGACCCAGTACTTC.

The rearrangement links TRBV28 to TRBJ1-1, with TRBD1 matching over 8 bases. Per germline, CDR1 MDHEN and CDR2 SYDVKM. The CDR3 consists of 13 residues. The J segment lost 7 bases and the V segment lost 6 bases, leaving 7 bases of the junction unmatched. The CDR3 loop reads CASSPGGRGEAFF. CDR3 in DNA: TGTGCCAGCAGCCCAGGGGGCCGGGGTGAAGCTTTCTTT.

The chain joins TRBV10-3 to TRBJ2-1; D gene uncertain. V lost 8 bases, J lost 6 bases, and 14 bases lay in between. Germline CDR1 and CDR2: ENHRY and SYGVKD. The CDR3 loop spans 13 amino acids. Written as DNA, the CDR3 is TGTGCCATCGGATGGCAGCTCGGCAATGAGCAGTTCTTC. Translation gives CAIGWQLGNEQFF.

This clone has only one observation. The J gene is TRBJ1-1, the V gene TRBV7-9; perhaps TRBD1 as D (5 bases). The V gene lost 3 bases and the J gene lost 3 bases, with 14 bases spanning the gap. Germline CDR1 SEHNR, CDR2 FQNEAQ (reference sequence). The CDR3 totals 15 residues. The CDR3 DNA follows: TGTGCCAGCAGCTTCCCCCGGGGCAGGCACACTGAAGCTTTCTTT. It translates to CASSFPRGRHTEAFF.

A few counts support this clone. This sequence joins TRBV28 and TRBJ2-7; 8 bases map to TRBD2. J gave up 3 bases and V 6 bases, and 7 bases lay outside the gene matches. The CDR3 is 14 residues long. Germline loops: CDR1 MDHEN, CDR2 SYDVKM. The CDR3 reads CASRRIAGLYEQYF. The CDR3 DNA sequence: TGTGCCAGCAGACGAATAGCGGGGCTCTACGAGCAGTACTTC.

V and J are TRBV6-4 and TRBJ2-1, with D hard to call. Looked up from germline, CDR1 is MRHNA and CDR2 is SNTAGT. V dropped 0 bases and J dropped 9 bases, with 9 bases sitting between them. This CDR3 has 13 residues. DNA of the CDR3: TGTGCCAGCAGTGACTCCGCCCGGGCTGAGCAGTTCTTC. Its protein is CASSDSARAEQFF.

This sequence joins TRBV19 and TRBJ1-2; D is unclear. CDR3 length: 12 residues. V was pared by 3 bases and J by 7 bases, with 9 bases between. From germline, CDR1 is LNHDA and CDR2 SQIVND (reference sequence). The CDR3 DNA reads TGTGCCAGTAGTATCTATTCCCTTGGCTACACCTTC. It is translated as CASSIYSLGYTF.

This clone has a handful of counts. This chain uses TRBV14 with TRBJ2-2; 8 bases align to TRBD2. This CDR3 region has 16 residues. V shed 2 bases, J shed 0 bases, and the junction held 2 bases outside the gene matches. Looked up from germline, CDR1 is SGHDN and CDR2 is FVKESK. The CDR3 region has the DNA TGTGCCAGCAGCCAAAGCGGGAGACCGAACACCGGGGAGCTGTTTTTT. Translated, it gives CASSQSGRPNTGELFF.

For this clone: Given a far larger clone just one base away, this is likely a sequencing read error. The V call is TRBV29-1, the J call TRBJ1-1; no definite D call. This CDR3 is 14 amino acids long. The germline gives CDR1 SQVTM, CDR2 ANQGSEA. Written as DNA, the CDR3 is TGCAGCGTTGTCCTAACCCGGGGTGGGATTGAAGCTTCCTTT. Its protein is CSVVLTRGGIEASF.

The V gene is TRBV28, the J gene TRBJ1-2, with TRBD1 matching 9 bases. The germline V gene has CDR1 MDHEN and CDR2 SYDVKM. V was pared by 6 bases and J by 9 bases, with 11 bases of the junction left unmatched. The CDR3 spans 14 residues. The CDR3, as DNA: TGTGCCAGCAGACCAGACTCGGGACAGGGTAGCTACACCTTC. It codes for CASRPDSGQGSYTF.

This clone was seen just once. The V and J genes are TRBV5-1 and TRBJ2-7, with 12 bases aligning to TRBD1. The CDR3 totals 15 residues. V lost 0 bases, J lost 9 bases, and 7 bases stayed unmatched. In germline, CDR1 is SGHRS, CDR2 YFSETQ. The CDR3 DNA reads TGCGCCAGCAGCTTGGTGCGGGACAGGGGGCACGGGCAGTACTTC. Its protein product is CASSLVRDRGHGQYF.

This rearrangement joins TRBV2 to TRBJ2-4; D could derive from TRBD1 or TRBD2 (6 bases each). In germline, CDR1 is SNHLY, CDR2 FYNNEI. The V gene lost 4 bases and the J gene lost 7 bases, with 11 bases spanning the gap. This CDR3 region has 13 residues. CDR3 protein: CASSAQGRNIQYF. CDR3 DNA: TGTGCCAGCAGTGCCCAGGGGAGGAACATTCAGTACTTC.

CDR3 protein: CASSLISREAYGYTF. Here the CDR3 DNA reads TGTGCCAGCAGTTTAATCAGCCGGGAAGCCTATGGCTACACCTTC. The V and J genes are TRBV28 and TRBJ1-2, with unresolved D. Germline-derived CDR1 and CDR2 are MDHEN and SYDVKM. This CDR3 region has 15 residues. V was shortened by 2 bases and J by 4 bases, with 14 bases between the two germline ends.

This clone occurred once. The V and J genes are TRBV11-1 and TRBJ2-1, with 8 nucleotides matching TRBD2. Looked up from germline, CDR1 is SGHAT and CDR2 is FQDESV (reference sequence). This CDR3 comprises 16 residues. Trimming removed 8 bases from V and 5 bases from J; junction bases left unmatched: 14. CDR3 bases: TGTGCCAGCTCCCCATCGGGGACTAGAGTCGACAATGAGCAGTTCTTC. This gives the protein CASSPSGTRVDNEQFF.

V and J are TRBV7-9 and TRBJ2-7, with D perhaps matching TRBD1 or TRBD2 (5 bases each). The CDR3 runs 14 residues. CDR1 and CDR2 from the germline V gene are SEHNR and FQNEAQ (reference sequence). Trimming cost V 2 bases and J 5 bases, with 13 bases left between them. DNA of the CDR3: TGTGCCAGCAGCTTACTAGAGCAGGGACACGAGCAGTACTTC. As protein: CASSLLEQGHEQYF.

The V call is TRBV15, the J call TRBJ2-1; 9 bases agree with TRBD1. Germline V gene sequence: CDR1 LNHNV, CDR2 YYDKDF (reference sequence). The CDR3 runs 16 residues. The trim removed 4 bases at V and 4 bases at J, leaving 8 bases unmatched. CDR3 sequence: CATSTSPGQGYNEQFF. DNA of the CDR3: TGTGCCACCAGCACAAGTCCGGGACAGGGATACAATGAGCAGTTCTTC.

V is TRBV21-1 and J is TRBJ2-7; TRBD2 is the table's D call and was not checked against the DNA. TRBV21-1 is described as a pseudogene. The CDR3 has 13 residues. The CDR3 nucleotides are TGTGCCAGCACCAAAGATCTAGACGACGAGCAGTACTTC. Translated, it gives CASTKDLDDEQYF.